The 13 T cell receptor beta chains in this list originate from one sample, sequenced in a study of human T cells and chemical hapten exposure. Time point reported: pre-sensitization, week 0. Treatment defined: therapeutic diphenylcyclopropenone sensitization with weekly scalp DPC. TCRdb re-analysed the RACE reads in MiXCR, keeping a single row per CDR3 protein. The sample records fewer than 350,000 distinct CDR3 sequences, over 7.5% being singletons. The material was whole blood, obtained in connection with sensitization to the hapten diphenylcyclopropenone (DPC). Receptor source: a man younger than 35 with alopecia areata. Some clones in this sample may be carry-over from other donors' samples.

This rearrangement joins TRBV3-1 to TRBJ2-3, with 7 bases matching TRBD2. This CDR3 has 13 residues. The germline V gene has CDR1 LGHDT and CDR2 YNNKEL (reference sequence). The junction had 3 bases not matched to a gene; V was cut back by 1 base and J by 8 bases. CDR3 in amino acids: CASSQARTSTQYF. CDR3 nucleotides: TGTGCCAGCAGCCAAGCAAGGACTAGTACGCAGTATTTT.

The chain has TRBV4-3 and TRBJ1-1; TRBD1 might be the D (5 bases). This CDR3 contains 14 residues. Trimming removed 3 bases at V and 4 bases at J, with 12 bases between. Germline V lookup: CDR1 LGHNA, CDR2 YSLEER. CDR3 protein: CASSHPGSTTEAFF. CDR3 bases: TGCGCCAGCAGCCACCCAGGGAGTACCACTGAAGCTTTCTTT.

This sequence joins TRBV29-1 and TRBJ1-2; D is perhaps TRBD1 (5 bases). The CDR3 sequence is 13 residues long. The germline CDR1 and CDR2 sequences are SQVTM and ANQGSEA. Between the trimmed V and J ends, which lost 4 bases and 3 bases, there was a span of 12 bases. The CDR3 reads CSVVPRGYYGYTF. The CDR3 DNA sequence: TGCAGCGTTGTGCCTAGGGGATACTATGGCTACACCTTC.

As to this clonotype: At one end the junction does not follow the germline gene, possibly because of a read error. The genes are TRBV28 and TRBJ2-7, with 10 bases matching TRBD1. Looked up from germline, CDR1 is MDHEN and CDR2 is SYDVKM. The length of the CDR3 is 14 residues. Here the CDR3 reads CASSLRDRGYEQHF. The DNA for the CDR3 is TGTGCCAGCAGTCTCCGGGACAGGGGTTACGAGCAGCACTTC.

Only a few counts were recorded for this clonotype. The chain carries TRBV12-3 or TRBV12-4 and TRBJ1-5, with a tentative D call TRBD1 (5 bases). With 5 bases removed from V and 4 bases from J, the gap between germline ends came to 15 bases. The CDR3 has 15 residues. Here the CDR3 reads CASSKPGLMNQPQHF. The CDR3 DNA follows: TGTGCCAGCAGTAAACCGGGACTAATGAATCAGCCCCAGCATTTT.

In regard to this clonotype: A junction boundary mismatches the germline segment, possibly from a read error. The genes are TRBV9 and TRBJ2-6; D might be TRBD1 or TRBD2, each matching 5 bases. Germline V gives CDR1 SGDLS, CDR2 YYNGEE. CDR3 length equals 17 residues. This chain's CDR3 is CASTVDPQGVGANVLTF. The CDR3 DNA reads TGTGCCAGCACCGTAGATCCCCAGGGAGTTGGGGCCAACGTCCTGACTTTC. The whole variable domain, filled in from reference TRBV9 and TRBJ2-6, reads DSGVTQTPKHLITATGQRVTLRCSPRSGDLSVYWYQQSLDQGLQFLIQYYNGEERAKGNILERFSAQQFPDLHSELNLSSLELGDSALYFCASTVDPQGVGANVLTFGAGSRLTVL.

This clonotype was recorded at least ten times. The chain combines TRBV5-6 with TRBJ1-3; D gene uncertain. V lost 0 bases to trimming and J lost 4 bases, with 8 bases between them. The CDR3 runs 14 residues. Per the germline V gene, CDR1 is SGHDT and CDR2 is YYEEEE. The CDR3 is CASSLDGSGNTIYF. CDR3 sequence (DNA): TGTGCCAGCAGCTTGGACGGGTCCGGAAACACCATATATTTT.

This clonotype occurred a few times. The V gene is TRBV27, the J gene TRBJ1-5, with TRBD1 as a possible D gene (6 bases). This CDR3 has 14 residues. Germline values: CDR1 MNHEY, CDR2 SMNVEV (reference sequence). V lost 6 bases to trimming and J lost 4 bases, with 13 bases between them. CDR3 DNA: TGTGCCAGCAGCGGGACAAGGTATAATCAGCCCCAGCATTTT. Residues: CASSGTRYNQPQHF.

This clonotype appeared a few times. The chain is built from TRBV3-1 and TRBJ2-1, with D perhaps TRBD1 (5 bases). Trimming took off 4 bases at V and 5 bases at J, with 12 bases between the two ends. The germline V gene has CDR1 LGHDT and CDR2 YNNKEL (reference sequence). This CDR3 has 14 residues. The CDR3: CASSPGIENNEQFF. The DNA of the CDR3 is TGTGCCAGCAGCCCAGGGATCGAGAACAATGAGCAGTTCTTC.

This clonotype has just a few counts. V is TRBV12-3 or TRBV12-4 and J is TRBJ2-5, with TRBD1 identical over 8 bases. CDR3 size: 14 residues. V gave up 5 bases and J gave up 2 bases; unmatched junction bases: 4. The CDR3 sequence is CASSAYRGQETQYF. Written as DNA, the CDR3 is TGTGCCAGCAGTGCCTACAGGGGGCAAGAGACCCAGTACTTC.

This clonotype was seen at least ten times. This sequence joins TRBV12-3 or TRBV12-4 and TRBJ2-1; 9 nucleotides line up with TRBD2. V dropped 6 bases and J dropped 5; count of bases not matched to a gene: 8. The CDR3 totals 15 residues. Here the CDR3 reads CASSVLAGANNEQFF. CDR3 nucleotides: TGTGCCAGCAGCGTATTAGCGGGGGCGAACAATGAGCAGTTCTTC.

The chain joins TRBV5-4 to TRBJ1-1; maybe TRBD1 (6 bases). The CDR3 is made up of 14 amino acids. V lost 7 bases and J lost 4, with 17 bases in between. Germline V lookup: CDR1 SGHNT, CDR2 YYREEE (reference sequence). The CDR3 sequence: CASGLVGGVTEAFF. CDR3 sequence (DNA): TGTGCCAGCGGTTTGGTAGGGGGTGTCACTGAAGCTTTCTTT.

This clonotype showed up just a few times. CDR3 DNA: TGTGCCAGCAGCGCCGACAGGGTCACGGGCACTGAAGCTTTCTTT. Translating gives CASSADRVTGTEAFF. The V and J genes are TRBV7-9 and TRBJ1-1; TRBD1 matches at 7 bases. This CDR3 has 15 amino acids. Germline CDR1 is SEHNR and CDR2 is FQNEAQ (reference sequence). V was pared by 5 bases and J by 4 bases, with 10 bases of the junction left unmatched.